The 30 T cell receptor beta chains in this list originate from one sample, sequenced in a study of monozygotic twins with cystic fibrosis. Sequenced by immunoSEQ multiplex PCR; TCRdb stores in-frame clones only, minus some. The profile shows about 39,000 clones, over 80% of them singletons. Sequenced sample: blood. These receptors all stem from a boy between 2 and 10 years old with cystic fibrosis.

V usage is TRBV2 and J usage is TRBJ2-7, with 8 positions matching TRBD1. Looked up from germline, CDR1 is SNHLY and CDR2 is FYNNEI. J lost 5 bases, V lost 8 bases, and 8 bases had no gene match. This CDR3 has 13 amino acids. CDR3 in DNA: TGTGCCAGCCGGGCAGGGGGCTTCCACGAGCAGTACTTC. It codes for CASRAGGFHEQYF.

The rearrangement uses TRBV29-1 and TRBJ1-2; 8 nucleotides match TRBD1. Trimming at V came to 0 bases and at J to 4 bases, leaving 1 base not matched to a gene. The length of the CDR3 is 13 residues. Germline-derived CDR1 and CDR2 are SQVTM and ANQGSEA. The CDR3 region has the DNA TGCAGCGTTGAAGACAGGGGGCCCTATGGCTACACCTTC. As protein: CSVEDRGPYGYTF.

V is TRBV5-1 and J is TRBJ2-5, with 16 positions matching TRBD2. V was pared by 4 bases and J by 5 bases, with 14 bases of the junction left unmatched. There are 19 residues in the CDR3. CDR1 and CDR2 from the germline V gene are SGHRS and YFSETQ. The CDR3 nucleotides are TGCGCCAGCAGCCAAGGGACTAGCGGGGGGGCCTCGAAATTTGAGACCCAGTACTTC. The encoded protein is CASSQGTSGGASKFETQYF.

The chain joins TRBV1 to TRBJ1-5; the table's D call TRBD1 went unverified against the DNA. TRBV1 is shown as a pseudogene. The CDR3 covers 12 residues. Here the CDR3 reads CTTGTVNQPQHF. CDR3 in DNA: TGCACCACCGGGACAGTCAATCAGCCCCAGCATTTT.

The chain carries TRBV6-5 and TRBJ1-6, with D unclear. The CDR3 consists of 12 residues. The germline CDR1 and CDR2 sequences are MNHEY and SVGAGI. V shed 0 bases and J shed 7 bases, with 1 base lying between them. The CDR3 region is CASSYSNSPLHF. The DNA of the CDR3 is TGTGCCAGCAGTTACTCAAATTCACCCCTCCACTTT.

This clone has only a few counts. The chain links TRBV29-1 to TRBJ2-7; D uncertain. CDR3 length equals 12 residues. V gave up 2 bases and J gave up 2 bases, with 7 bases separating them. Germline values: CDR1 SQVTM, CDR2 ANQGSEA. CDR3 DNA: TGCAGCGTTGAAAACAGACCCTACGAGCAGTACTTC. It translates to CSVENRPYEQYF.

The chain uses TRBV27 and TRBJ2-3; tentatively, D is TRBD1 (5 bases). Germline V lookup: CDR1 MNHEY, CDR2 SMNVEV (reference sequence). V lost 5 bases and J 1 base, leaving 10 bases between the germline ends. This CDR3 spans 14 amino acids. The CDR3 loop is CASSPRTRTDTQYF. The CDR3 bases are TGTGCCAGCAGTCCACGGACACGCACAGATACGCAGTATTTT.

This chain connects TRBV4-1 to TRBJ1-5; D not certain. The CDR3 runs 15 residues. V lost 1 base to trimming and J lost 4 bases, with 11 bases between them. Per germline, CDR1 MGHRA and CDR2 YSYEKL. The CDR3 reads CASSQGGGGNQPQHF. The CDR3 nucleotides are TGCGCCAGCAGCCAAGGTGGAGGAGGGAATCAGCCCCAGCATTTT.

This chain joins TRBV9 and TRBJ2-7; 10 bases are shared with TRBD1. This CDR3 comprises 13 residues. Germline CDR1 SGDLS, CDR2 YYNGEE. V lost 4 bases to trimming and J lost 5 bases; unmatched junction nucleotides: 3. The CDR3 bases are TGTGCCAGCAGCAAGGGACAGGGGAACGAGCAGTACTTC. Protein product: CASSKGQGNEQYF.

This rearrangement joins TRBV6-5 to TRBJ1-5; D unclear. The CDR3 length is 14 residues. V lost 0 bases, J lost 6 bases, and 9 bases lay in between. The germline V gene encodes CDR1 MNHEY and CDR2 SVGAGI. The CDR3 loop reads CASSYSAGIQPQHF. CDR3 nucleotides: TGTGCCAGCAGTTACTCCGCGGGGATTCAGCCCCAGCATTTT.

The V gene is TRBV7-3, the J gene TRBJ2-3, with TRBD2 identical over 8 bases. The CDR3 has 14 residues. Looked up from germline, CDR1 is SGHTA and CDR2 is FQGTGA. Trimming removed 5 bases from V and 4 bases from J; junction bases left unmatched: 5. The CDR3 sequence is CASSLTGLADTQYF. The DNA for the CDR3 is TGTGCCAGCAGCCTCACGGGACTAGCAGATACGCAGTATTTT.

The chain combines TRBV9 with TRBJ2-5; possible D gene TRBD2, 6 bases. The CDR3 sequence is 16 residues long. V lost 3 bases and J lost 1, with 16 bases in between. The germline V gene encodes CDR1 SGDLS and CDR2 YYNGEE. This chain's CDR3 is CASSATLGTLQETQYF. Written as DNA, the CDR3 is TGTGCCAGCAGCGCCACCCTCGGGACTCTCCAAGAGACCCAGTACTTC.

This clone was found a few times. V usage is TRBV27 and J usage is TRBJ1-2, with no clear D. CDR1 and CDR2 (germline): MNHEY, SMNVEV (reference sequence). The CDR3 consists of 14 residues. Trimming took 5 bases from V and 3 from J, leaving 13 bases between them. Here the CDR3 reads CASSPTPTDYGYTF. The CDR3 DNA is TGTGCCAGCAGTCCCACCCCTACGGACTATGGCTACACCTTC.

The chain joins TRBV18 to TRBJ2-1; possibly TRBD1 for D (5 bases). There are 15 residues in the CDR3. CDR1 is KGHSH, CDR2 LQKENI, per germline. Trimming took 2 bases from V and 5 from J, leaving 13 bases between them. CDR3 nucleotides: TGTGCCAGCTCACCAGCGGCAGGGCCTAACAATGAGCAGTTCTTC. This translates into CASSPAAGPNNEQFF.

This clone came up once. The rearrangement links TRBV27 to TRBJ1-1; D uncertain. The length of the CDR3 is 14 residues. CDR1 and CDR2 from the germline V gene are MNHEY and SMNVEV (reference sequence). Trimming removed 2 bases at V and 5 bases at J, with 12 bases between. In nucleotides, the CDR3 is TGTGCCAGCAGTTTAAGTTTAGCCGGGACTGAAGCTTTCTTT. This translates into CASSLSLAGTEAFF.

This clone appeared a single time. V and J are TRBV2 and TRBJ1-2; D may be TRBD1 (6 bases). The CDR3 runs 13 residues. CDR1 and CDR2 (germline): SNHLY, FYNNEI. Deletions cut 6 bases from V and 2 bases from J, with 10 bases between. The CDR3 DNA sequence: TGTGCCAGCAGCGCGGACAGAAACTATGGCTACACCTTC. This sequence encodes CASSADRNYGYTF.

The chain links TRBV2 to TRBJ1-4, with D possibly being TRBD1 (5 bases). This CDR3 has 13 amino acids. V lost 8 bases and J 2 bases, leaving 9 bases between the germline ends. CDR1 is SNHLY and CDR2 is FYNNEI in the germline V gene. The CDR3 DNA reads TGTGCCAGCGGAGGGGAGACTAATGAAAAACTGTTTTTT. Translating gives CASGGETNEKLFF.

V is TRBV6-5 and J is TRBJ1-4; tentative D call: TRBD1 (6 bases). CDR1 and CDR2 (germline): MNHEY, SVGAGI. The CDR3 has 16 residues. V was shortened by 0 bases and J by 3 bases, with 11 bases between the two germline ends. In nucleotides, the CDR3 is TGTGCCAGCAGTTACTCGAGGGGGGCTGCTAATGAAAAACTGTTTTTT. This sequence encodes CASSYSRGAANEKLFF.

J is TRBJ1-2 and V is TRBV7-9, with D uncertain. This CDR3 comprises 13 residues. Per germline, CDR1 SEHNR and CDR2 FQNEAQ (reference sequence). The germline V and J ends were trimmed by 3 bases and 4 bases, with 9 bases remaining between them. The CDR3 DNA follows: TGTGCCAGCAGCTTCGGCCTACCCTATGGCTACACCTTC. It codes for CASSFGLPYGYTF.

The gene calls are TRBV5-5 and TRBJ2-7; D gene uncertain. CDR3 length equals 13 residues. Germline V gives CDR1 SGHKS, CDR2 YYEKEE (reference sequence). V was pared by 4 bases and J by 4 bases, with 12 bases between. CDR3 sequence reads: CASSPSRNYEQYF. The CDR3 DNA reads as TGTGCCAGCAGCCCGTCGAGAAATTACGAGCAGTACTTC. Full variable domain (missing parts from reference TRBV5-5 and TRBJ2-7): DAGVTQSPTHLIKTRGQQVTLRCSPISGHKSVSWYQQVLGQGPQFIFQYYEKEERGRGNFPDRFSARQFPNYSSELNVNALLLGDSALYLCASSPSRNYEQYFGPGTRLTVT.

The V and J genes are TRBV9 and TRBJ1-5; a weak D match, TRBD1 (6 bases). There are 13 residues in the CDR3. Germline loops: CDR1 SGDLS, CDR2 YYNGEE. Trimming removed 3 bases at V and 5 bases at J, with 9 bases between. CDR3 DNA: TGTGCCAGCAGCGGAGGGGGATATCAGCCCCAGCATTTT. Residues: CASSGGGYQPQHF.

This rearrangement joins TRBV7-9 to TRBJ1-1; TRBD1 aligns across 8 bases. The CDR3 contains 17 residues. J gave up 1 base and V 1 base, and 8 bases lay outside the gene matches. CDR1 and CDR2 (germline): SEHNR, FQNEAQ (reference sequence). The CDR3 region is CASSLGIQGGRNTEAFF. CDR3 in DNA: TGTGCCAGCAGCTTAGGTATACAGGGGGGGCGGAACACTGAAGCTTTCTTT.

The V and J genes are TRBV7-2 and TRBJ2-3; 11 nucleotides align to TRBD2. V lost 5 bases to trimming and J lost 2 bases; unmatched junction nucleotides: 15. CDR3 length equals 19 residues. Germline-derived CDR1 and CDR2 are SGHTA and FQGNSA. The CDR3 is CASSPDLTSGGLYTDTQYF. As DNA, the CDR3 is TGTGCCAGCAGCCCAGACCTTACTAGCGGGGGCCTTTACACAGATACGCAGTATTTT.

V usage is TRBV7-9 and J usage is TRBJ1-1; tentatively, D is TRBD1 (6 bases). This CDR3 has 16 residues. V was cut by 6 bases and J by 1 base, with 18 bases left in between. The germline gives CDR1 SEHNR, CDR2 FQNEAQ (reference sequence). The CDR3 DNA reads as TGTGCCAGCAGGACAAATCCCCTACAGGGGAACACTGAAGCTTTCTTT. Its translation: CASRTNPLQGNTEAFF.

The chain joins TRBV9 to TRBJ2-1; 9 bases are shared with TRBD1. Germline loops: CDR1 SGDLS, CDR2 YYNGEE. Germline trimming cut 4 bases from V and 4 bases from J; bases unmatched to any gene: 9. CDR3 length: 16 residues. The CDR3 DNA sequence: TGTGCCAGCAGCTTATCCGGGACAGGGCCGTACAATGAGCAGTTCTTC. Residues: CASSLSGTGPYNEQFF. The full variable domain, in which reference TRBV9 and TRBJ2-1 provide the parts outside the CDR3, is DSGVTQTPKHLITATGQRVTLRCSPRSGDLSVYWYQQSLDQGLQFLIQYYNGEERAKGNILERFSAQQFPDLHSELNLSSLELGDSALYFCASSLSGTGPYNEQFFGPGTRLTVL.

This chain joins TRBV18 and TRBJ1-6; D gene uncertain. CDR1 is KGHSH, CDR2 LQKENI, per germline. V was cut by 2 bases and J by 6 bases, with 5 bases left in between. The CDR3 runs to 13 residues. CDR3 residues: CASSPISNSPLHF. CDR3 in DNA: TGTGCCAGCTCACCAATAAGTAATTCACCCCTCCACTTT.

This chain connects TRBV6-1 to TRBJ1-1; TRBD1 is a possible D gene (5 bases). Germline values: CDR1 MNHNS, CDR2 SASEGT. This CDR3 region has 14 residues. Between the trimmed V and J ends, which lost 6 bases and 0 bases, there was a span of 11 bases. CDR3 DNA: TGTGCCAGCAGCCCGAGACAGTTGAACACTGAAGCTTTCTTT. The encoded protein is CASSPRQLNTEAFF.

This rearrangement joins TRBV21-1 to TRBJ2-3. TRBV21-1 has pseudogene status. This CDR3 region has 16 residues. The CDR3: CASSKGGRGSTDTQYF. CDR3 coding DNA: TGTGCCAGCAGCAAAGGGGGTAGAGGTAGCACAGATACGCAGTATTTT.

The J gene is TRBJ1-2, the V gene TRBV5-4; D not certain. The CDR3 has 15 residues. Trimming took off 0 bases at V and 2 bases at J, with 11 bases between the two ends. The germline V gene has CDR1 SGHNT and CDR2 YYREEE (reference sequence). The CDR3 sequence: CASSLEVNQNYGYTF. The CDR3 bases are TGTGCCAGCAGCTTGGAAGTTAACCAGAACTATGGCTACACCTTC.

V gene TRBV15 combines with J gene TRBJ1-2; 7 nucleotides agree with TRBD1. The CDR3 consists of 12 residues. With 6 bases clipped from V and 3 bases from J, the junction kept 1 base outside the gene matches. Germline V gene data show CDR1 as LNHNV and CDR2 as YYDKDF (reference sequence). CDR3 nucleotides: TGTGCCACCAGGGGGACAGACTATGGCTACACCTTC. Translated: CATRGTDYGYTF.